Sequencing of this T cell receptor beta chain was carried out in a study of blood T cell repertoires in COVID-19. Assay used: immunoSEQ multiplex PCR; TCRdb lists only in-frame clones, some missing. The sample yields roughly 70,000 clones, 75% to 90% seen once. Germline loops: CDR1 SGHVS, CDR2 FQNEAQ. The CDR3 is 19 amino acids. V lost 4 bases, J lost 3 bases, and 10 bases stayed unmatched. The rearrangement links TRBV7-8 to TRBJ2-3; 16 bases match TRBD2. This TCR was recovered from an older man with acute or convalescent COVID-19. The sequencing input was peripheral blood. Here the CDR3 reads CASSSNLGLAGGPTDTQYF. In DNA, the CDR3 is TGTGCCAGCAGCTCGAACCTGGGACTAGCGGGAGGGCCTACAGATACGCAGTATTTT.